The source of this TCR beta chain is a study of T cell repertoires in cytomegalovirus infection. Overall study context: Public TCR beta signatures marked donors with CMV infection and the matching HLA.

Study-wide points: Identification of carriers of CMV plus the relevant HLA was performed using cumulative public TCR beta family frequency. Within the response measured ex vivo, HLA-C-restricted CMV-specific TCR beta clonotypes were dominant.

The sample holds a few counts of this clonotype. No antigen is known for it. One entry per CDR3 protein results from TCRdb running MiXCR on the reads. The table has some 700,000 distinct CDR3 sequences, roughly 36% seen once. CDR1 and CDR2 (germline): MNHEY, SVGEGT. V was trimmed by 7 bases and J by 3 bases, leaving 11 bases between them. CDR3 length equals 13 residues. The chain recombines TRBV6-2 or TRBV6-3 with TRBJ2-3, with D possibly being TRBD1 (5 bases). This TCR was recovered from a human donor in good health (CMV status not recorded). Some clones in this sample may be carry-over from other donors' samples. The sequenced sample was PBMCs. As DNA, the CDR3 is TGTGCCAGCATTCTGAGACAGACAGATACGCAGTATTTT. This codes for CASILRQTDTQYF.